This is a list of T cell receptor beta chains from one sample in a study of T cells in Graves' hyperthyroidism and ophthalmopathy. TCRdb reanalysed the multiplex PCR reads using MiXCR and keeps one entry per CDR3 protein. Of 300,000 to 500,000 distinct CDR3 sequences detected, 15% appear once; the ten largest clones hold roughly 33%. Sample: blood. All receptors come from a woman aged 30 to 39 with Graves' hyperthyroidism. The CDR3 runs from the conserved cysteine through the conserved F or W. A D gene is named only where the DNA matches it firmly. Clone size appears in some rows only: once, few, many, or a class for an expanded clone.

TGTGCCAGCAGCCTCTCGACAGGGCCAGAGACCCAGTACTTC	CASSLSTGPETQYF	few	TRBD1	TRBJ2-5	TRBV3-1
TGTGCCAGCAGCGTCGGGACTAGCGCTGGGGACGAGCAGTACTTC	CASSVGTSAGDEQYF	many	TRBD2	TRBJ2-7	TRBV9
TGCGCCAGCAGCAGGACCGACCGGGACGAGCAGTACTTC	CASSRTDRDEQYF	many	.	TRBJ2-7	TRBV5-1
TGTGCCAGCCAGAAACCGGAGAACACCGGGGAGCTGTTTTTT	CASQKPENTGELFF	many	.	TRBJ2-2	TRBV2
TGTGCCAGCAGGTATGGGGGGGTGAACACTGAAGCTTTCTTT	CASRYGGVNTEAFF	few	.	TRBJ1-1	TRBV28
TGTGCCAGCAGTTACTCGTTAGCGGGAACCCAAAACATTCAGTACTTC	CASSYSLAGTQNIQYF	few	TRBD2	TRBJ2-4	TRBV6-5
TGTGCCAGCACGGGACAGGGGCAAGAGACCCAGTACTTC	CASTGQGQETQYF	.	TRBD1	TRBJ2-5	TRBV2
TGTGCCAGCAGCCAAGATAAGGGAGGGCCACTCACAGATACGCAGTATTTT	CASSQDKGGPLTDTQYF	many	TRBD2	TRBJ2-3	TRBV3-1
TGTGCCAGCAGCCAAGATGTCAGGACTAGCGGGAGAGGGTACAATGAGCAGTTCTTC	CASSQDVRTSGRGYNEQFF	.	TRBD2	TRBJ2-1	TRBV14
TGCAGTGCACACCCACTAGCGGTTAGCTCCTACGAGCAGTACTTC	CSAHPLAVSSYEQYF	few	TRBD2	TRBJ2-7	TRBV20-1
TGCAGTGCTAGAGCCAGCCCGGGGAGAGGAGACAATGAGCAGTTCTTC	CSARASPGRGDNEQFF	many	.	TRBJ2-1	TRBV20-1